Below are 28 T cell receptor beta chains sequenced from a single sample in a study of human T cells and chemical hapten exposure. TCRdb reprocessed the RACE reads via MiXCR and lists one record per CDR3 protein. The sample holds tens of thousands of distinct CDR3 sequences; roughly 7.6% are singletons and the top ten take roughly 1.3%. Described time point: pre-sensitization, week 0. Described treatment: therapeutic diphenylcyclopropenone sensitization with weekly scalp DPC. Sequencing was performed on whole blood, taken in connection with sensitization to the hapten diphenylcyclopropenone (DPC). Receptors originate from a woman between 45 and 65 years old with alopecia areata. Some clones in this sample may be carry-over from other donors' samples.

This clonotype was observed a few times. The chain joins TRBV28 to TRBJ2-7, with D uncertain. There are 14 residues in the CDR3. Germline-derived CDR1 and CDR2 are MDHEN and SYDVKM. V lost 5 bases and J 4 bases, leaving 15 bases between the germline ends. Here the CDR3 DNA reads TGTGCCAGCAGTCCAGCTGCGGTATGGTACGAGCAGTACTTC. Residues: CASSPAAVWYEQYF.

By its share, this clonotype is medium-sized. The chain recombines TRBV27 with TRBJ1-1; D is undetermined. Germline V gene sequence: CDR1 MNHEY, CDR2 SMNVEV (reference sequence). The CDR3 spans 13 residues. V lost 6 bases and J 11 bases, leaving 19 bases between the germline ends. The CDR3 here is CASSSPGRRRAFF. The CDR3 nucleotides are TGTGCCAGCAGCTCTCCGGGCCGCCGGAGGGCTTTCTTT.

V usage is TRBV7-9 and J usage is TRBJ1-2, with 8 bases matching TRBD1. The CDR3 spans 14 residues. Unmatched junction bases numbered 5, after V lost 4 bases and J lost 4 bases. The V gene's germline CDR1 is SEHNR and CDR2 FQNEAQ (reference sequence). CDR3 sequence (DNA): TGTGCCAGCAGCTCAAGGACAGGGCGCTATGGCTACACCTTC. It specifies CASSSRTGRYGYTF.

This chain connects TRBV6-2 or TRBV6-3 to TRBJ2-1; 7 positions agree with TRBD1. The germline gives CDR1 MNHEY, CDR2 SVGEGT. The V segment lost 6 bases and the J segment 0 bases; nucleotides outside the gene matches: 8. CDR3 length equals 16 residues. The DNA for the CDR3 is TGTGCCAGCAGCCGAGGGACAGCCAGCTCCTACAATGAGCAGTTCTTC. Protein product: CASSRGTASSYNEQFF.

The table lists this clonotype with many counts. DNA of the CDR3: TGTGCCAGCAGCTCTTTTGAGACAGGGATCGACAATGAGCAGTTCTTC. This sequence encodes CASSSFETGIDNEQFF. This chain uses TRBV9 with TRBJ2-1; TRBD1 agrees at 7 bases. The junction had 12 bases not matched to a gene; V was cut back by 4 bases and J by 5 bases. The CDR3 is made up of 16 amino acids. Germline CDR1 is SGDLS and CDR2 is YYNGEE. Full variable domain (outside the CDR3, taken from reference TRBV9 and TRBJ2-1): DSGVTQTPKHLITATGQRVTLRCSPRSGDLSVYWYQQSLDQGLQFLIQYYNGEERAKGNILERFSAQQFPDLHSELNLSSLELGDSALYFCASSSFETGIDNEQFFGPGTRLTVL.

This clonotype was seen at least ten times. This sequence joins TRBV20-1 and TRBJ1-4, with TRBD1 matching over 7 bases. The germline V gene encodes CDR1 DFQATT and CDR2 SNEGSKA (reference sequence). The CDR3 has 13 amino acids. V dropped 5 bases and J dropped 8; count of bases not matched to a gene: 8. The CDR3 DNA sequence: TGCAGTGCTCCACAGGGACAGAGCGAAAAACTGTTTTTT. Protein product: CSAPQGQSEKLFF.

The table lists this clonotype with many counts. This CDR3 reads CASSVERGSGDPRDDEQFF. Here the CDR3 DNA reads TGTGCCAGCAGCGTAGAGAGGGGATCGGGGGACCCCAGGGACGATGAGCAGTTCTTC. The V call is TRBV9, the J call TRBJ2-1; a weak D match, TRBD2 (6 bases). Trimming cost V 0 bases and J 8 bases, with 27 bases left between them. CDR1 is SGDLS, CDR2 YYNGEE, per germline. The CDR3 consists of 19 residues. Supplemented by reference TRBV9 and TRBJ2-1, the full variable domain reads DSGVTQTPKHLITATGQRVTLRCSPRSGDLSVYWYQQSLDQGLQFLIQYYNGEERAKGNILERFSAQQFPDLHSELNLSSLELGDSALYFCASSVERGSGDPRDDEQFFGPGTRLTVL.

This clonotype was seen many times. V and J are TRBV28 and TRBJ2-7; D may match TRBD1 or TRBD2 (5 bases each). The germline V and J ends were trimmed by 8 bases and 7 bases, with 12 bases remaining between them. In germline, CDR1 is MDHEN, CDR2 SYDVKM. The CDR3 is made up of 11 amino acids. The CDR3 DNA follows: TGTGCCAGCGGGGACCCCAGGGAGCAGTACTTC. Translating gives CASGDPREQYF.

This clonotype was picked up many times. J is TRBJ2-2 and V is TRBV6-6, with 9 positions matching TRBD2. The V and J ends lost 0 bases and 4 bases, in that order; junction bases with no gene match: 3. Germline assignment: CDR1 MNHNY and CDR2 SVGAGI (reference sequence). The CDR3 totals 16 residues. The CDR3 DNA reads as TGTGCCAGCAGTTACTCGGCGGGAGGGGTCACCGGGGAGCTGTTTTTT. Translating gives CASSYSAGGVTGELFF.

The chain uses TRBV7-8 and TRBJ1-1; tentative D call: TRBD1 (6 bases). The germline CDR1 and CDR2 sequences are SGHVS and FQNEAQ. This CDR3 is built from 14 residues. V was shortened by 2 bases and J by 0 bases, with 7 bases between the two germline ends. CDR3 amino acids: CASSLRGLNTEAFF. CDR3 DNA sequence: TGTGCCAGCAGCTTACGGGGGCTGAACACTGAAGCTTTCTTT.

This chain joins TRBV3-1 and TRBJ1-2; 10 bases match TRBD1. V shed 4 bases and J 3 bases; nucleotides not matched to a gene: 8. The germline gives CDR1 LGHDT, CDR2 YNNKEL (reference sequence). This CDR3 is 16 amino acids long. CDR3 sequence: CASSPPPGTGDYGYTF. CDR3 nucleotide sequence: TGTGCCAGCAGCCCTCCCCCCGGGACAGGGGACTATGGCTACACCTTC.

This clonotype occurred many times. The chain uses TRBV5-1 and TRBJ2-7; D not resolved. Germline CDR1 is SGHRS and CDR2 is YFSETQ. The CDR3 loop spans 13 amino acids. Trimming took 5 bases from V and 3 from J, leaving 12 bases between them. CDR3 in DNA: TGCGCCAGCAGTACACGGGCTAACTACGAGCAGTACTTC. Translation gives CASSTRANYEQYF.

This clonotype came up a few times. The germline gene is not matched at one end of the junction; a read error may be the cause. The chain's CDR3 is CANSLDRDSGYTF. The CDR3 DNA reads as TGTGCCAACAGCTTGGACAGGGACTCTGGCTACACCTTC. The chain combines TRBV5-4 with TRBJ1-2; 8 positions match TRBD1. The length of the CDR3 is 13 residues. Germline V lookup: CDR1 SGHNT, CDR2 YYREEE (reference sequence).

At least ten counts were recorded for this clonotype. The V call is TRBV14, the J call TRBJ1-2; no definite D call. CDR3 size: 14 residues. Trimming pared 1 base from V and 1 base from J, leaving 7 bases between. CDR1 SGHDN and CDR2 FVKESK come from the germline V gene. The CDR3 region has the DNA TGTGCCAGCAGCCAAGTGGGCAGTAACTATGGCTACACCTTC. Protein sequence: CASSQVGSNYGYTF.

This clonotype occurred a few times. The V gene is TRBV28, the J gene TRBJ1-1; 7 bases map to TRBD1. J gave up 11 bases and V 7 bases, and 10 bases lay outside the gene matches. This CDR3 contains 12 residues. Per the germline V gene, CDR1 is MDHEN and CDR2 is SYDVKM. The CDR3 DNA sequence: TGTGCCAGCACCTTACCGGGACAGTTGGCTTTCTTT. It codes for CASTLPGQLAFF. The variable domain in full, with the rest retrieved from reference TRBV28 and TRBJ1-1, is DVKVTQSSRYLVKRTGEKVFLECVQDMDHENMFWYRQDPGLGLRLIYFSYDVKMKEKGDIPEGYSVSREKKERFSLILESASTNQTSMYLCASTLPGQLAFFGQGTRLTVV.

Regarding this clonotype: Given a much more abundant clone one base away, this may be a read error. The rearrangement links TRBV29-1 to TRBJ1-5; 9 nucleotides line up with TRBD1. CDR3 size: 13 residues. Per germline, CDR1 SQVTM and CDR2 ANQGSEA. The DNA for the CDR3 is TGCGGCGCGGGACAGGGAGTGGGCCAGCCCCAGCATTTT. It yields the protein CGAGQGVGQPQHF. The full variable domain, completed using reference TRBV29-1 and TRBJ1-5, is SAVISQKPSRDICQRGTSLTIQCQVDSQVTMMFWYRQQPGQSLTLIATANQGSEATYESGFVIDKFPISRPNLTFSTLTVSNMSPEDSSIYLCGAGQGVGQPQHFGDGTRLSIL.

This clonotype was counted at least ten times. The chain is built from TRBV29-1 and TRBJ2-3; 14 nucleotides match TRBD2. Germline V lookup: CDR1 SQVTM, CDR2 ANQGSEA. J lost 4 bases, V lost 4 bases, and 16 bases had no gene match. This CDR3 has 19 residues. CDR3 in amino acids: CSVGVFPGLAGEGADTQYF. CDR3 nucleotides: TGCAGCGTTGGGGTCTTCCCGGGACTAGCGGGAGAAGGCGCAGATACGCAGTATTTT.

There are a few counts of this clonotype. The genes are TRBV7-2 and TRBJ2-5; 8 bases are a match to TRBD2. CDR1 is SGHTA and CDR2 is FQGNSA in the germline V gene. CDR3 length: 14 amino acids. The V gene end was trimmed by 6 bases and the J gene end by 2 bases; junction bases not matched to a gene: 5. CDR3 amino acids: CASSLGGVQETQYF. The CDR3 bases are TGTGCCAGCAGTCTCGGGGGGGTTCAAGAGACCCAGTACTTC.

This clonotype was counted between two and nine times. The chain carries TRBV6-5 and TRBJ1-2; 7 bases are shared with TRBD1. Germline values: CDR1 MNHEY, CDR2 SVGAGI. There are 14 residues in the CDR3. V shed 6 bases and J 2 bases; nucleotides not matched to a gene: 6. The CDR3 protein is CASRRQGPNYGYTF. CDR3 in DNA: TGTGCCAGCAGGAGACAGGGCCCCAACTATGGCTACACCTTC.

This clonotype was detected only a few times. This rearrangement joins TRBV29-1 to TRBJ2-1, with 8 nucleotides matching TRBD2. This CDR3 comprises 11 residues. J lost 8 bases, V lost 5 bases, and 2 bases had no gene match. Germline CDR1 and CDR2: SQVTM and ANQGSEA. CDR3 residues: CSVPGLDEQFF. The CDR3, as DNA: TGCAGCGTTCCGGGACTAGATGAGCAGTTCTTC.

This clonotype was observed many times. The genes are TRBV29-1 and TRBJ2-5; D perhaps matches TRBD2 (6 bases). Trimming removed 7 bases at V and 1 base at J, with 16 bases between. The length of the CDR3 is 14 residues. CDR1 SQVTM and CDR2 ANQGSEA come from the germline V gene. CDR3 in amino acids: CSGAGIAAQETQYF. For the CDR3, the DNA is TGCAGCGGCGCGGGGATAGCGGCCCAAGAGACCCAGTACTTC.

The sample holds a few counts of this clonotype. V and J are TRBV9 and TRBJ2-1, with D perhaps TRBD2 (6 bases). The CDR3 loop spans 14 amino acids. V was cut by 2 bases and J by 8 bases, with 14 bases left in between. Germline V gene lookup returns CDR1 SGDLS and CDR2 YYNGEE. CDR3 loop: CASSVLRDLDEQFF. The CDR3 DNA is TGTGCCAGCAGCGTCCTGCGGGATCTCGATGAGCAGTTCTTC.

This clonotype showed up many times. V is TRBV7-2 and J is TRBJ2-3; D gene uncertain. The V gene's germline CDR1 is SGHTA and CDR2 FQGNSA. The CDR3 spans 13 residues. Trimming left V 0 bases short and J 10 bases short, with 11 bases between. Written as DNA, the CDR3 is TGTGCCAGCAGCTTAGCTATCTCCCCCCCGCAGTATTTT. It specifies CASSLAISPPQYF.

This clonotype was seen repeatedly, ten times or more. This chain joins TRBV2 and TRBJ2-3; the D is unclear. The CDR3 spans 15 residues. CDR1 SNHLY and CDR2 FYNNEI come from the germline V gene. Trimming pared 4 bases from V and 0 bases from J, leaving 11 bases between. The CDR3, as DNA: TGTGCCAGCAGTGTAGCAGGTCCTAGCACAGATACGCAGTATTTT. Its protein product is CASSVAGPSTDTQYF.

At least ten counts were recorded for this clonotype. The chain carries TRBV7-9 and TRBJ1-1, with D possibly matching TRBD1 (6 bases). Trimming cost V 4 bases and J 1 base, with 16 bases left between them. The CDR3 covers 16 residues. Germline V lookup: CDR1 SEHNR, CDR2 FQNEAQ (reference sequence). This CDR3 reads CASSSLGRGENTEAFF. The CDR3 DNA sequence: TGTGCCAGCAGCTCACTTGGGAGGGGGGAGAACACTGAAGCTTTCTTT.

Within the sample, this clonotype is medium-sized. The rearrangement joins TRBV11-2 to TRBJ2-7; D not resolved. V was pared by 0 bases and J by 7 bases, with 19 bases between. This CDR3 comprises 16 residues. Per germline, CDR1 SGHAT and CDR2 FQNNGV. The CDR3 nucleotides read TGTGCCAGCAGCTTAGATCCCGGCTACCAATCTGGGGAGCAGTACTTC. It translates to CASSLDPGYQSGEQYF.

CDR3 residues: CASSLPTSGASTDTQYF. In nucleotides, the CDR3 is TGTGCCAGCAGCTTACCAACTAGCGGGGCTAGCACAGATACGCAGTATTTT. The chain combines TRBV7-8 with TRBJ2-3, with TRBD2 matching over 10 bases. This CDR3 is 17 amino acids long. The germline V gene has CDR1 SGHVS and CDR2 FQNEAQ. J was trimmed by 0 bases and V by 2 bases; bases with no gene match: 5.

This clonotype was counted many times. The chain is built from TRBV5-1 and TRBJ2-2; 7 bases map to TRBD1. The CDR3 spans 15 residues. V was clipped by 1 base and J by 6 bases; unmatched bases: 6. Germline assignment: CDR1 SGHRS and CDR2 YFSETQ. CDR3 nucleotide sequence: TGCGCCAGCAGCTTGAAAGGGGGCGCGCCCGGGGAGCTGTTTTTT. Protein sequence: CASSLKGGAPGELFF.